This T cell receptor (beta chain) was captured by sequencing in a study of cytomegalovirus exposure and HLA in healthy donors. Whole-study results and caveats: It emerged from a later analysis that several of the most significant clusters appeared to be linked to common viral pathogens.

About this clone: Its antigen is unknown.

Both 60 Vbeta primers and 13 Jbeta primers went into the PCR. Produced via immunoSEQ multiplex PCR; TCRdb's table is partial and in-frame only. The sample carries some 160,000 clones, over 65% recorded once. Germline trimming cut 6 bases from V and 2 bases from J; bases unmatched to any gene: 3. CDR3 length: 14 amino acids. Germline-derived CDR1 and CDR2 are SEHNR and FQNEAQ (reference sequence). The sequencing sample was made of PBMCs. This chain uses TRBV7-9 with TRBJ1-5; 8 bases agree with TRBD1. The clonotype was recovered from a man aged 55 to 70 in good health and CMV-seronegative. This CDR3 is CASSQDRGNQPQHF. In DNA, the CDR3 is TGTGCCAGCAGTCAGGACAGGGGCAATCAGCCCCAGCATTTT.